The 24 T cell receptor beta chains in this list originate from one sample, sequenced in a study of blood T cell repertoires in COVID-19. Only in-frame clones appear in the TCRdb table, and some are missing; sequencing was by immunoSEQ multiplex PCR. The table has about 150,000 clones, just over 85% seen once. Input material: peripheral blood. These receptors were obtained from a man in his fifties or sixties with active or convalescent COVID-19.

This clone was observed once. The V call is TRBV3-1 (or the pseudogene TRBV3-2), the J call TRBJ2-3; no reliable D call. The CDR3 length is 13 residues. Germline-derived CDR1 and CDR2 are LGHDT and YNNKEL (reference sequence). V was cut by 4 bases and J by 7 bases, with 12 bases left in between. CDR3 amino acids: CASSRHTENTQYF. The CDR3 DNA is TGTGCCAGCAGCCGCCATACAGAGAATACGCAGTATTTT.

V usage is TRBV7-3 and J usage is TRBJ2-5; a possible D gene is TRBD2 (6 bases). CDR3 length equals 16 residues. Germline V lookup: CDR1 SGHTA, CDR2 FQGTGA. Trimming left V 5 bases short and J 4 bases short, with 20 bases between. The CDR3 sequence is CASSQVAGGGTETQYF. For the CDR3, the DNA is TGTGCCAGCAGCCAGGTAGCTGGGGGAGGAACAGAGACCCAGTACTTC.

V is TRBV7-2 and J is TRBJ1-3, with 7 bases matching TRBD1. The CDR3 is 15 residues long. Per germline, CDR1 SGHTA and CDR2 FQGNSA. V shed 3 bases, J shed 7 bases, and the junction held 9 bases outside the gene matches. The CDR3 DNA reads TGTGCCAGCAGCTTCATCCGGGACAGTGTGAACACCATATATTTT. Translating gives CASSFIRDSVNTIYF.

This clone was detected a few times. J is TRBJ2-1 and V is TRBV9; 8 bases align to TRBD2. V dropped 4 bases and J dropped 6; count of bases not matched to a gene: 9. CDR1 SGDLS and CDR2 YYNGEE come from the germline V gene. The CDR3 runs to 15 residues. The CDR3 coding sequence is TGTGCCAGCAGCACCCGGGGGGGGGCCACCAATGAGCAGTTCTTC. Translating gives CASSTRGGATNEQFF.

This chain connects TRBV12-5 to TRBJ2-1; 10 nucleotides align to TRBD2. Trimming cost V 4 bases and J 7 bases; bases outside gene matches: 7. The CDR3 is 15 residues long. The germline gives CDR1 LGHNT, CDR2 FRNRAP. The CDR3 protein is CASGSTGLAKNEQFF. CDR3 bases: TGTGCTAGTGGTTCGACGGGACTAGCGAAAAATGAGCAGTTCTTC.

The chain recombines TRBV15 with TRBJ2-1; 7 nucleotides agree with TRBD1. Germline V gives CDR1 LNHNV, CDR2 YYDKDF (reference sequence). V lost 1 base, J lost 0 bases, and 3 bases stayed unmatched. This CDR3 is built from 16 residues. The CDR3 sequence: CATSRATGISYNEQFF. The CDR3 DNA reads TGTGCCACCAGCAGAGCGACAGGGATCTCCTACAATGAGCAGTTCTTC. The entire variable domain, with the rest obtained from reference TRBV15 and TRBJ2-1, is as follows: DAMVIQNPRYQVTQFGKPVTLSCSQTLNHNVMYWYQQKSSQAPKLLFHYYDKDFNNEADTPDNFQSRRPNTSFCFLDIRSPGLGDTAMYLCATSRATGISYNEQFFGPGTRLTVL.

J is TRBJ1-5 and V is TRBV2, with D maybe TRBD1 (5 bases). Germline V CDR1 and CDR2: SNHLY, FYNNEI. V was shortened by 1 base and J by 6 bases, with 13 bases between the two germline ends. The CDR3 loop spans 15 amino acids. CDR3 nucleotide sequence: TGTGCCAGCAGTGAAGTCGAGGGGAGGATTCAGCCCCAGCATTTT. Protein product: CASSEVEGRIQPQHF.

This chain's CDR3 is CASSVVPGLLNTGELFF. CDR3 sequence (DNA): TGTGCCAGCAGCGTAGTCCCGGGACTCTTGAACACCGGGGAGCTGTTTTTT. The chain links TRBV9 to TRBJ2-2; D possibly corresponds to TRBD2 (6 bases). Looked up from germline, CDR1 is SGDLS and CDR2 is YYNGEE. The V gene lost 0 bases and the J gene lost 1 base, with 13 bases spanning the gap. This CDR3 is built from 17 residues.

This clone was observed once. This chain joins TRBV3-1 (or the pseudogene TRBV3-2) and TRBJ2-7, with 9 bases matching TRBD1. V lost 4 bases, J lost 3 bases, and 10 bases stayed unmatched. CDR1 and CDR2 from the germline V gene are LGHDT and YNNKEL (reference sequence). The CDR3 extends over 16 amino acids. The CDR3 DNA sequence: TGTGCCAGCAGCCCCCATTCGGGACAGGGCGACTACGAGCAGTACTTC. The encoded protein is CASSPHSGQGDYEQYF.

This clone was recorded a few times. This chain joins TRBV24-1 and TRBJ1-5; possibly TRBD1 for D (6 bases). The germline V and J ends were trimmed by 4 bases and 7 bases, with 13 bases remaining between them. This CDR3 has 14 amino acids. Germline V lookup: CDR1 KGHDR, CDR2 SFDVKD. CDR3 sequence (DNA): TGTGCCACCAGTGAGACAGGATTAGAACAGCCCCAGCATTTT. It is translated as CATSETGLEQPQHF.

In DNA form, the CDR3 reads TGTGCCAGCAGCTTGGATACAGGGTTACACAATGAGCAGTTCTTC. It translates to CASSLDTGLHNEQFF. The rearrangement links TRBV5-6 to TRBJ2-1; D perhaps matches TRBD1 (6 bases). Germline V gene sequence: CDR1 SGHDT, CDR2 YYEEEE. V dropped 0 bases and J dropped 5 bases, with 12 bases sitting between them. The CDR3 runs to 15 residues. Full variable domain (rest looked up from reference TRBV5-6 and TRBJ2-1): DAGVTQSPTHLIKTRGQQVTLRCSPKSGHDTVSWYQQALGQGPQFIFQYYEEEERQRGNFPDRFSGHQFPNYSSELNVNALLLGDSALYLCASSLDTGLHNEQFFGPGTRLTVL.

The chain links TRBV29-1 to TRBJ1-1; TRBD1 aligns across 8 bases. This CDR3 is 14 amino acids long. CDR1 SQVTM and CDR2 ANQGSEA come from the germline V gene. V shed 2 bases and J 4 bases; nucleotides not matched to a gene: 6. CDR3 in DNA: TGCAGCGTTGAATATGGACAGGGTAGCACTGAAGCTTTCTTT. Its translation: CSVEYGQGSTEAFF.

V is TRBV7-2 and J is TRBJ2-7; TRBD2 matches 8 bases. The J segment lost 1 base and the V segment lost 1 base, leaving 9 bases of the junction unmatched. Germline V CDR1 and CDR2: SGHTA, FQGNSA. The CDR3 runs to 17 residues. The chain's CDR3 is CASSLEGAGVRSYEQYF. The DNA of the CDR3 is TGTGCCAGCAGCTTAGAGGGAGCGGGGGTGAGATCCTACGAGCAGTACTTC.

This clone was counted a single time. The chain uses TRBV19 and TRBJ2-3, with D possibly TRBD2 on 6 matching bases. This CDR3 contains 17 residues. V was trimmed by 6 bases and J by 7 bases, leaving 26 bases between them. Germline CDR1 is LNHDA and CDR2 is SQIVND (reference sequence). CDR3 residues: CASSLRPASESVYTQYF. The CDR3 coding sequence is TGTGCCAGTAGCCTGCGCCCGGCTAGCGAATCCGTATATACGCAGTATTTT.

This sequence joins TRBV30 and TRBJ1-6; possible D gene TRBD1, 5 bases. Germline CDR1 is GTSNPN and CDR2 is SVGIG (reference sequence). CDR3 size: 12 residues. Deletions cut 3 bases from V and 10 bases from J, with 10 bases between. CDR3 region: CAWSGGMSPLHF. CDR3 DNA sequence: TGTGCCTGGAGCGGGGGGATGTCACCCCTCCACTTT.

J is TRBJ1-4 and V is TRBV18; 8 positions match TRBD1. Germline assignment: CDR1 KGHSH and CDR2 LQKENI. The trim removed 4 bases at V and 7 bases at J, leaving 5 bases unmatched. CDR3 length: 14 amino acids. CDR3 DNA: TGTGCCAGCTCACACCTACAGGGGGTTGAAAAACTGTTTTTT. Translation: CASSHLQGVEKLFF.

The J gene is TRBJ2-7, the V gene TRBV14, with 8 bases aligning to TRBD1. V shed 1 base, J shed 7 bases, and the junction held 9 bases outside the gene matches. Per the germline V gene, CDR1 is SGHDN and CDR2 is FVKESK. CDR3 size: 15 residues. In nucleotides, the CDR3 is TGTGCCAGCAGCCAAGGACAGGGGAGGAATCGGGAGCAGTACTTC. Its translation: CASSQGQGRNREQYF. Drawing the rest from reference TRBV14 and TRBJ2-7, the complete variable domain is EAGVTQFPSHSVIEKGQTVTLRCDPISGHDNLYWYRRVMGKEIKFLLHFVKESKQDESGMPNNRFLAERTGGTYSTLKVQPAELEDSGVYFCASSQGQGRNREQYFGPGTRLTVT.

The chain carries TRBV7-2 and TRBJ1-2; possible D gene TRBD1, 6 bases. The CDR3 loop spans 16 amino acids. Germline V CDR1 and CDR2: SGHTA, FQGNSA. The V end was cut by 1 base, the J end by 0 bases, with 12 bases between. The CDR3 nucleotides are TGTGCCAGCAGCTTAGACAGGGCCACCTCTAACTATGGCTACACCTTC. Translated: CASSLDRATSNYGYTF.

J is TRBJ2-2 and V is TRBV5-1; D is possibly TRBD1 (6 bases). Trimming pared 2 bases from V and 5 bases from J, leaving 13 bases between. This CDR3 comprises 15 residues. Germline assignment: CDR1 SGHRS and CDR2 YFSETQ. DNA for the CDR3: TGCGCCAGCAGCTTCGGACAGATAGGGACCGGGGAGCTGTTTTTT. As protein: CASSFGQIGTGELFF. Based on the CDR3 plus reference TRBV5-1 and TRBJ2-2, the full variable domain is KAGVTQTPRYLIKTRGQQVTLSCSPISGHRSVSWYQQTPGQGLQFLFEYFSETQRNKGNFPGRFSGRQFSNSRSEMNVSTLELGDSALYLCASSFGQIGTGELFFGEGSRLTVL.

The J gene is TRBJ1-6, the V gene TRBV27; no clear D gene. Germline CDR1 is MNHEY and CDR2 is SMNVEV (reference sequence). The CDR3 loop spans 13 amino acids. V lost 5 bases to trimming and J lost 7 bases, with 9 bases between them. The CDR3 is CASSPYKNSPLHF. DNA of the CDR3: TGTGCCAGCAGTCCTTACAAGAATTCACCCCTCCACTTT.

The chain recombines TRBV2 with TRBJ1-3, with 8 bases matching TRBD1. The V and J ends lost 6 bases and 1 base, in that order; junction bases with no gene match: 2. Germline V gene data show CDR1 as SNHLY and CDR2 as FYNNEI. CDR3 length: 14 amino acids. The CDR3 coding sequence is TGTGCCAGCAGGACAGGGGTGTCTGGAAACACCATATATTTT. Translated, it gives CASRTGVSGNTIYF. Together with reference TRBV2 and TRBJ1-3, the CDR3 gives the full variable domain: EPEVTQTPSHQVTQMGQEVILRCVPISNHLYFYWYRQILGQKVEFLVSFYNNEISEKSEIFDDQFSVERPDGSNFTLKIRSTKLEDSAMYFCASRTGVSGNTIYFGEGSWLTVV.

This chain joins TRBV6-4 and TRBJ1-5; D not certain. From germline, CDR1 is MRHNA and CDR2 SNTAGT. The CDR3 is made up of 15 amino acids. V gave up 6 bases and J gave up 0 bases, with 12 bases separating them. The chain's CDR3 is CASRLTANSNQPQHF. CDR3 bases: TGTGCCAGCAGGCTTACAGCAAATAGCAATCAGCCCCAGCATTTT.

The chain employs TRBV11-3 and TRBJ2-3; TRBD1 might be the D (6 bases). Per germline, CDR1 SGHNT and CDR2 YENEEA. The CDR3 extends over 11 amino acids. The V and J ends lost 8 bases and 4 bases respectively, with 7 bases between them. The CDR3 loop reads CASRQADTQYF. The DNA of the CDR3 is TGTGCCAGCCGACAGGCAGATACGCAGTATTTT. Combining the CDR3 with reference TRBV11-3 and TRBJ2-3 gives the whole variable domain EAGVVQSPRYKIIEKKQPVAFWCNPISGHNTLYWYLQNLGQGPELLIRYENEEAVDDSQLPKDRFSAERLKGVDSTLKIQPAELGDSAVYLCASRQADTQYFGPGTRLTVL.

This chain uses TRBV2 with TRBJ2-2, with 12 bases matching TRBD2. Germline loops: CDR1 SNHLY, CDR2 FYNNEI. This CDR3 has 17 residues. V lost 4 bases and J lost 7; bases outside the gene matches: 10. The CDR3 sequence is CASSATPSGGADGELFF. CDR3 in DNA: TGTGCCAGCAGTGCCACCCCTAGCGGGGGGGCTGACGGGGAGCTGTTTTTT.